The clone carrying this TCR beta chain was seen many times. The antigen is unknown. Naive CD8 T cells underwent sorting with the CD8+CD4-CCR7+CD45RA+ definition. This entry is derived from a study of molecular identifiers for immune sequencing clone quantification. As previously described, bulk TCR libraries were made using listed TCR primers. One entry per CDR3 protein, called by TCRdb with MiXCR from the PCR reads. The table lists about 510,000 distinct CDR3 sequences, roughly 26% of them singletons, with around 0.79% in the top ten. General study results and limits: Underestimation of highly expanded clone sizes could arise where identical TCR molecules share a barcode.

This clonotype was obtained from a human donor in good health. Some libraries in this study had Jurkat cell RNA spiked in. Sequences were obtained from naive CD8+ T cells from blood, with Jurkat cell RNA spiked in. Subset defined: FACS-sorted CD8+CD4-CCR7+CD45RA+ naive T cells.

CDR3 residues: CASSQWAHTEAFF. The CDR3 DNA follows: TGTGCCAGCAGCCAGTGGGCCCACACTGAAGCTTTCTTT. The chain recombines TRBV6-5 with TRBJ1-1; D not certain. The germline V gene has CDR1 MNHEY and CDR2 SVGAGI. With 6 bases removed from V and 3 bases from J, the gap between germline ends came to 11 bases. This CDR3 has 13 amino acids.